The entry that follows covers one T cell receptor (beta chain) sequence. Data came from immunoSEQ multiplex PCR; TCRdb stores just in-frame clones and leaves some out. The profile shows fewer than 150,000 clones, almost 90% of them singletons. V dropped 2 bases and J dropped 5 bases, with 13 bases sitting between them. CDR3 size: 14 residues. This specimen belongs to a study of T cell responses to AZD1222 COVID-19 vaccine. V and J are TRBV5-7 and TRBJ1-2; a possible D gene is TRBD1 (6 bases). TRBV5-7 is annotated as an ORF whose role is uncertain. The TCR comes from an adult who received the AZD1222 COVID-19 vaccine. The sample here was peripheral blood, taken 28 days after the second AZD1222 dose. CDR3 sequence (DNA): TGTGCCAGCAGCTTTCGGGGGGCAAGTTATGGCTACACCTTC. It codes for CASSFRGASYGYTF.